The next 16 T cell receptor beta chains were all read from a single sample in a study of blood T cell repertoires in COVID-19. Repertoires were generated with immunoSEQ multiplex PCR, while TCRdb's copy carries only in-frame clones and drops some. The data hold 110,000 to 150,000 clones, with about 89% observed a single time. Sequences were obtained from peripheral blood. The source is a man between 60 and 75 years old with active or convalescent COVID-19.

The chain has TRBV9 and TRBJ1-1; 11 bases agree with TRBD1. CDR1 and CDR2 from the germline V gene are SGDLS and YYNGEE. Germline trimming cut 3 bases from V and 4 bases from J; bases unmatched to any gene: 8. This CDR3 comprises 16 residues. The CDR3 DNA sequence: TGTGCCAGCAGCGGGACAGGGGGCGTTCGGTCCACTGAAGCTTTCTTT. It specifies CASSGTGGVRSTEAFF.

The gene calls are TRBV28 and TRBJ2-5; TRBD2 matches 8 bases. Germline CDR1 is MDHEN and CDR2 is SYDVKM. CDR3 length: 15 amino acids. V shed 5 bases, J shed 4 bases, and the junction held 9 bases outside the gene matches. In nucleotides, the CDR3 is TGTGCCAGCAGTCCAGCGGGACTAGACTTAGAGACCCAGTACTTC. Translating gives CASSPAGLDLETQYF.

The chain combines TRBV4-1 with TRBJ2-6; possibly TRBD2 for D (5 bases). Germline-derived CDR1 and CDR2 are MGHRA and YSYEKL. CDR3 size: 17 residues. The V end lost 1 base, the J end lost 0 bases, and 10 bases lay between the germline ends. The CDR3 sequence is CASSQVGLSSGANVLTF. As DNA, the CDR3 is TGCGCCAGCAGCCAAGTCGGACTCAGCTCTGGGGCCAACGTCCTGACTTTC.

The chain combines TRBV11-2 with TRBJ1-1; possibly TRBD1 for D (5 bases). From germline, CDR1 is SGHAT and CDR2 FQNNGV. This CDR3 has 14 residues. The germline V and J ends were trimmed by 1 base and 0 bases, with 6 bases remaining between them. CDR3 sequence reads: CASSLAQVNTEAFF. CDR3 DNA: TGTGCCAGCAGCTTAGCACAGGTGAACACTGAAGCTTTCTTT.

The rearrangement uses TRBV2 and TRBJ2-1; 10 bases fit TRBD1. Losses at the gene ends were 0 bases for V and 8 bases for J; bases not matched to a gene: 7. This CDR3 contains 16 residues. Germline assignment: CDR1 SNHLY and CDR2 FYNNEI. The CDR3 region is CASSEARTGGRDEQFF. CDR3 DNA: TGTGCCAGCAGTGAAGCGAGGACAGGGGGTAGGGATGAGCAGTTCTTC.

The count of this clone is one. The chain joins TRBV30 to TRBJ2-3; TRBD1 aligns across 7 bases. Germline CDR1 GTSNPN, CDR2 SVGIG (reference sequence). V lost 6 bases, J lost 2 bases, and 5 bases stayed unmatched. The length of the CDR3 is 13 residues. CDR3 residues: CACLGTVTDTQYF. CDR3 sequence (DNA): TGTGCCTGTCTCGGGACAGTCACAGATACGCAGTATTTT.

This clone showed up just once. The chain joins TRBV5-4 to TRBJ2-2; 8 nucleotides agree with TRBD1. CDR1 is SGHNT, CDR2 YYREEE, per germline (reference sequence). This CDR3 contains 17 residues. Trimming cost V 4 bases and J 1 base; bases outside gene matches: 9. The CDR3 DNA reads as TGTGCCAGCAGCCACCTTCCCAGGGGGCGGAACACCGGGGAGCTGTTTTTT. The encoded protein is CASSHLPRGRNTGELFF.

This chain links TRBV10-2 with TRBJ1-1, with D tentatively TRBD1 (6 bases). Trimming pared 6 bases from V and 0 bases from J, leaving 8 bases between. The CDR3 runs 13 residues. Looked up from germline, CDR1 is WSHSY and CDR2 is SAAADI. The CDR3 DNA reads as TGCGCCAGCAGGGACAGTCTGAACACTGAAGCTTTCTTT. Its protein product is CASRDSLNTEAFF.

The V and J genes are TRBV24-1 and TRBJ2-7; TRBD1 is a possible D gene (5 bases). V was cut by 9 bases and J by 4 bases, with 24 bases left in between. The CDR3 spans 16 residues. Germline CDR1 is KGHDR and CDR2 is SFDVKD. Written as DNA, the CDR3 is TGTGCCACCCCCATATCGTATTTGAAGGGGTATTACGAGCAGTACTTC. The encoded protein is CATPISYLKGYYEQYF.

The chain has TRBV28 and TRBJ2-7, with TRBD1 matching over 7 bases. V lost 4 bases, J lost 0 bases, and 6 bases stayed unmatched. Germline CDR1 is MDHEN and CDR2 is SYDVKM. The CDR3 runs to 15 residues. The CDR3: CASSSGQTSSYEQYF. The CDR3 nucleotides are TGTGCCAGCAGTTCGGGACAGACGAGCTCCTACGAGCAGTACTTC.

The V gene is TRBV19, the J gene TRBJ2-1; 8 bases line up with TRBD1. V lost 6 bases and J lost 7; bases outside the gene matches: 11. The CDR3 length is 15 residues. CDR1 is LNHDA and CDR2 is SQIVND in the germline V gene (reference sequence). The CDR3 reads CASSRTGYEGNEQFF. CDR3 nucleotide sequence: TGTGCCAGTAGCCGGACAGGGTACGAGGGTAATGAGCAGTTCTTC.

This sequence joins TRBV14 and TRBJ2-3, with 11 bases lining up with TRBD2. J was trimmed by 0 bases and V by 1 base; bases with no gene match: 3. The CDR3 is 17 residues long. CDR1 and CDR2 from the germline V gene are SGHDN and FVKESK. The CDR3 region has the DNA TGTGCCAGCAGCCAAGGACTAGCGGGATTCAGCACAGATACGCAGTATTTT. This encodes CASSQGLAGFSTDTQYF. Full variable domain (missing parts from reference TRBV14 and TRBJ2-3): EAGVTQFPSHSVIEKGQTVTLRCDPISGHDNLYWYRRVMGKEIKFLLHFVKESKQDESGMPNNRFLAERTGGTYSTLKVQPAELEDSGVYFCASSQGLAGFSTDTQYFGPGTRLTVL.

V gene TRBV19 combines with J gene TRBJ1-5; D possibly corresponds to TRBD1 (6 bases). Between the trimmed V and J ends, which lost 4 bases and 3 bases, there was a span of 10 bases. The CDR3 loop spans 14 amino acids. Germline V gene sequence: CDR1 LNHDA, CDR2 SQIVND (reference sequence). The CDR3 spells CASSTTGYNQPQHF. The DNA for the CDR3 is TGTGCCAGTAGTACGACAGGTTACAATCAGCCCCAGCATTTT.

This chain connects TRBV5-1 to TRBJ2-5, with 9 bases that match TRBD1. CDR3 length equals 14 residues. The germline CDR1 and CDR2 sequences are SGHRS and YFSETQ. V was pared by 2 bases and J by 4 bases, with 3 bases of the junction left unmatched. CDR3 residues: CASSFGQGSETQYF. As DNA, the CDR3 is TGCGCCAGCAGCTTCGGACAGGGGTCAGAGACCCAGTACTTC.

Only one count was recorded for this clone. The genes are TRBV6-5 and TRBJ1-2; TRBD1 matches 7 bases. J lost 5 bases, V lost 4 bases, and 10 bases had no gene match. Germline CDR1 and CDR2: MNHEY and SVGAGI. This CDR3 comprises 15 residues. CDR3 bases: TGTGCCAGCAGTTCCTGGGACAGTGACCTATATGGCTACACCTTC. It translates to CASSSWDSDLYGYTF.

The gene calls are TRBV24-1 and TRBJ2-7; 12 bases map to TRBD2. CDR3 size: 16 residues. After removal of 6 bases from V and 6 bases from J, the junction contained 11 bases not matched to a gene. The germline V gene encodes CDR1 KGHDR and CDR2 SFDVKD. For the CDR3, the DNA is TGTGCCACCAGTCCAGGGAGGACTAGCGGGACGGGCGAGCAGTACTTC. It translates to CATSPGRTSGTGEQYF.